This T cell receptor beta chain was sequenced during a study of graft-versus-host responses after intestinal transplantation. TCRdb keeps only in-frame clones here, not all; method: immunoSEQ multiplex PCR. The data hold fewer than 100,000 clones, with roughly 88% observed a single time. In regard to this clone: Its antigen remains unknown.

Study conclusions and caveats: The highest levels of circulating GvH clones went along with early declines in HvG clones after transplant. The recipient marrow held GvH clones, and some of them showed up first in ileum or blood.

This material consisted of PBMCs, taken 255 days after intestinal transplant. The receptor was derived from a human patient who received an intestinal transplant, so some T cells may come from the graft donor.

In DNA, the CDR3 is TGCGCCAGCAGCCCTCTAGGACAGGGGAAGGGAGAGACCCAGTACTTC. As protein: CASSPLGQGKGETQYF. V and J are TRBV5-1 and TRBJ2-5, with 9 bases aligning to TRBD1. Germline loops: CDR1 SGHRS, CDR2 YFSETQ. V trimming: 4 bases; J trimming: 4 bases; junction bases outside the gene matches: 11. This CDR3 region has 16 residues.